The entry below gives a single T cell receptor (beta chain) sequence along with its context. Its antigen is unknown. Unique-molecular-identifier-tagged TCR beta cDNA libraries were used. cDNA molecules numbering roughly 0.5 million came from about 1 to 10 million T cells. TCRdb passed the PCR reads through MiXCR, listing each CDR3 protein once. The sample lists a few hundred thousand distinct CDR3 sequences; roughly 38% were seen once. This record belongs to a study of post-analysis software for immune sequencing data. Germline CDR1 reads DFQATT; CDR2 reads SNEGSKA (reference sequence). V lost 7 bases to trimming and J lost 2 bases; unmatched junction nucleotides: 6. The CDR3 runs to 14 residues. Points from the study as a whole: TRBV5-6, TRBV5-1 and TRBV20-1 were among several TRBV segments more frequent in patients than controls.

The chain couples TRBV20-1 to TRBJ2-5; 11 bases are shared with TRBD2. The specimen sequenced was blood. The clonotype was recovered from a girl aged 2 to 9 with multiple sclerosis. For the CDR3, the DNA is TGCAGTGGCGTAGGGACTAGCGGACAAGAGACCCAGTACTTC. This encodes CSGVGTSGQETQYF.